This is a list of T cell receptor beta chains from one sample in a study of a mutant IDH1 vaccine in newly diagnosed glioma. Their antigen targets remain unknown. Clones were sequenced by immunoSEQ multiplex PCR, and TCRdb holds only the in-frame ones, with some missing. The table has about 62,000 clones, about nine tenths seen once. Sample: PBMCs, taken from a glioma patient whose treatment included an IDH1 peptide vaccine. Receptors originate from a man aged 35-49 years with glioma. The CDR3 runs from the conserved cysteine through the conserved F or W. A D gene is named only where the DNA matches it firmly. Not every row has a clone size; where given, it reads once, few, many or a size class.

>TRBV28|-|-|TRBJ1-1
TGTGCCAGCAAAATCCCCAGGACGGAACATTACATGAACACTGAAGCTTTCTTT
CASKIPRTEHYMNTEAFF
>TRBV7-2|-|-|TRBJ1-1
TGTGCCAGCAGCCTAGGACCCGAAAGACCCAAGCGGTTT
CASSLGPERPKRF
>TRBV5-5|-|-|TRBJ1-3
TGTGCCAGCAGCTTCAGGCCGTACTCTGGAAACACCATATATTTT
CASSFRPYSGNTIYF
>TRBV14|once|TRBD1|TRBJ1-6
TGTGCCAGCAGCCAGGGACCGGGACAGGGGCCGAGCTCCTATAATTCACCCCTCCACTTT
CASSQGPGQGPSSYNSPLHF
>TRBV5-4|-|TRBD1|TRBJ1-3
TGTGCCAGCAGCTTGGAAGGGGACAGATCTGGAAACACCATATATTTT
CASSLEGDRSGNTIYF
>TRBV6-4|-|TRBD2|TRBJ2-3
TGTGCCAGCAGTACTAGCGGGGGGGCAGATACGCAGTATTTT
CASSTSGGADTQYF
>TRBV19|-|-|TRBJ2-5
TGTGCCAGTAGTACCCCAGGGATTCAAGAGACCCAGTACTTC
CASSTPGIQETQYF
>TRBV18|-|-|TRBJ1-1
TGTGCCAGCTCACCACCATCGGCAGGGACGCCTGAAGCTTTCTTT
CASSPPSAGTPEAFF
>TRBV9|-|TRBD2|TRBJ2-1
TGTGCCAGCAGCCCCCGACTAGCGGGAGAGAATAATGAGCAGTTCTTC
CASSPRLAGENNEQFF
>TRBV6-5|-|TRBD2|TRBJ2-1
TGTGCCAGCAGCCTAGCGGGAGGGCCCAATGAGCAGTTCTTC
CASSLAGGPNEQFF
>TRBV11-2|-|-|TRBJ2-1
TGTGCCAGCAGCCCAAAGGGGATAGATGGAGCACAATATGAGCAGTTCTTC
CASSPKGIDGAQYEQFF
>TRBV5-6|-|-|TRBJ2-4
TGTGCCAGCAGCTTGGTAGAGGGAAAGGCCAAAAACATTCAGTACTTC
CASSLVEGKAKNIQYF
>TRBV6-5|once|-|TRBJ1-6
TGTGCCAGCAGTTACTATTGGACATCGAATTCACCCCTCCACTTT
CASSYYWTSNSPLHF